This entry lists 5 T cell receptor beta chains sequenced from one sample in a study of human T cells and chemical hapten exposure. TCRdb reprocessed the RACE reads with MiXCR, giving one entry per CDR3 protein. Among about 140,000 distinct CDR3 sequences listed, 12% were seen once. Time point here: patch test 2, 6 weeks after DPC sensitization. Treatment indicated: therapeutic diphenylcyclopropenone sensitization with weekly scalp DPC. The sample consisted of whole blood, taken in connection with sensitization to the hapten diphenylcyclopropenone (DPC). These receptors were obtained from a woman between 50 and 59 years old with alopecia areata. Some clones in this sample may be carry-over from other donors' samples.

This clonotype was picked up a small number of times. The CDR3 DNA sequence: TGTGCCAGCCGAGGATCCGGGACAGGGGCCTACAATGAGCAGTTCTTC. As protein: CASRGSGTGAYNEQFF. The chain links TRBV6-2 or TRBV6-3 to TRBJ2-1; 10 bases are shared with TRBD1. With 8 bases clipped from V and 2 bases from J, the junction kept 9 bases outside the gene matches. The CDR3 consists of 16 residues. Germline V gives CDR1 MNHEY, CDR2 SVGEGT.

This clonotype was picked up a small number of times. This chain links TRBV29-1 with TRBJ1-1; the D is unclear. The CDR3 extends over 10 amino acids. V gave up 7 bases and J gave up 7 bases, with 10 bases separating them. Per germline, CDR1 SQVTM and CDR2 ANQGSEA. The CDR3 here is CSGADSEAFF. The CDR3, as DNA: TGCAGCGGGGCGGATAGTGAAGCTTTCTTT.

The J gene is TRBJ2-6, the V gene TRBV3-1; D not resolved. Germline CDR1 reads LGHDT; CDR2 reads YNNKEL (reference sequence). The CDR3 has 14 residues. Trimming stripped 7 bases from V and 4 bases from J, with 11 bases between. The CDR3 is CASNRAPGANVLTF. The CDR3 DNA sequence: TGTGCCAGCAATAGAGCGCCCGGGGCCAACGTCCTGACTTTC.

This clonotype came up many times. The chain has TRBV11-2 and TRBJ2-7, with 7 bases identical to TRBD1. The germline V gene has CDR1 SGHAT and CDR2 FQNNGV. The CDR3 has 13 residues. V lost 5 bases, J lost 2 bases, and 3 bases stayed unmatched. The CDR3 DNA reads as TGTGCCAGCAGCCGGGACAGAGCCTACGAGCAGTACTTC. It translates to CASSRDRAYEQYF. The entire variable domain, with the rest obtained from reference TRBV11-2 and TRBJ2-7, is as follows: EAGVAQSPRYKIIEKRQSVAFWCNPISGHATLYWYQQILGQGPKLLIQFQNNGVVDDSQLPKDRFSAERLKGVDSTLKIQPAKLEDSAVYLCASSRDRAYEQYFGPGTRLTVT.

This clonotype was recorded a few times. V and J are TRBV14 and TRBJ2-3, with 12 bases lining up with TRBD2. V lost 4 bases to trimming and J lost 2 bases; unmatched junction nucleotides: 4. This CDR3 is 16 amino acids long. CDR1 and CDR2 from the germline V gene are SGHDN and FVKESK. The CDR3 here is CASSRRLAGDTDTQYF. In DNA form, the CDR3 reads TGTGCCAGCAGCCGACGACTAGCGGGAGACACAGATACGCAGTATTTT.